A selection of T cell receptor beta chains follows, all from one sample in a study of blood T cells in healthy people across ages. TCRdb reprocessed the 5' RACE reads via MiXCR and lists one record per CDR3 protein. The sample lists fewer than 2,000,000 distinct CDR3 sequences; about 39% were seen once. Sequencing used blood. The receptors originated from a human donor in good health. Each CDR3 is given without its conserved first and last residue.

j_call v_call cdr3_aa
TRBJ1-4 TRBV12-3/TRBV12-4 ASTRTRRGGKLF
TRBJ2-5 TRBV4-3 ASSQDSRETQY
TRBJ2-7 TRBV12-3/TRBV12-4 ASRRTSGDQY
TRBJ2-2 TRBV5-1 ASSIRNTGELF
TRBJ1-5 TRBV4-3 ASSQDLKGIRNQPQH
TRBJ2-7 TRBV20-1 SARAGGSYEQY
TRBJ1-5 TRBV12-3/TRBV12-4 ASSLGGASNQPQH
TRBJ2-5 TRBV12-3/TRBV12-4 ASSLLQEAQY
TRBJ1-2 TRBV5-5 ASSADSHNGYT
TRBJ2-5 TRBV20-1 SARDLWGVGETQY
TRBJ2-7 TRBV4-3 ASSQASWGARDEQY
TRBJ2-5 TRBV15 ATSRPGDSRDQETQY
TRBJ2-3 TRBV6-5 ASSPRTVRRTDTQY
TRBJ1-2 TRBV5-1 ASSFRGHTNYGYT
TRBJ2-1 TRBV7-9 ASSSPTGGNEQF
TRBJ2-5 TRBV20-1 SAPRLQETQY
TRBJ1-5 TRBV6-6 ASSPGTGRSNQPQH
TRBJ2-3 TRBV4-1 ASSLAGTSDDTQY
TRBJ2-5 TRBV5-8 ASGHEQETQY
TRBJ2-5 TRBV29-1 SVGPRETQY
TRBJ2-1 TRBV6-5 ASSPIAGGNYNEQF
TRBJ1-2 TRBV28 ASSLDRVANYGYT
TRBJ2-7 TRBV4-3 ASSQTYLGEQY
TRBJ2-5 TRBV20-1 SASGQVQETQY
TRBJ2-4 TRBV25-1 ASSSFREQY
TRBJ2-3 TRBV10-3 AISDKGTTDPDTQY
TRBJ1-2 TRBV7-9 ASSLRGGLNYT
TRBJ2-7 TRBV4-3 ASSPTSGGTEQY
TRBJ2-3 TRBV7-9 ASSPGLPAADTQY
TRBJ2-7 TRBV5-1 ASSFLGPAEQY
TRBJ2-7 TRBV12-3/TRBV12-4 ASSADRAYEQY
TRBJ2-7 TRBV7-2 ASSLEYLYEQY
TRBJ1-1 TRBV7-3 ASSLSPFQMNTEAF
TRBJ2-7 TRBV4-1 ASSQGRRPYEQY
TRBJ2-5 TRBV20-1 SATPRGGQETQY
TRBJ2-5 TRBV7-2 ASSFWETQY
TRBJ2-6 TRBV7-2 ASSQRPGQDIFGANVLT
TRBJ2-5 TRBV28 ASSATGSIGETQY
TRBJ2-5 TRBV5-1 ASSFSIGTGIGNEQY
TRBJ2-3 TRBV7-2 ASSSSLAGGQDTQY
TRBJ2-5 TRBV7-9 ASSLPADRGRIETQY
- TRBV4-2 ASSFIWTGDYEQY
TRBJ2-5 TRBV12-3/TRBV12-4 ARPTGTGGAETQY
TRBJ1-2 TRBV4-3 ASSRTGGKVGGYT
TRBJ1-1 TRBV13 ASSLVGGQGGTEAF
TRBJ2-1 TRBV27 ASSPPPGPPSYNEQF
TRBJ1-1 TRBV15 ATSADRGYTEAF
TRBJ1-2 TRBV20-1 SAREVVAGYT
TRBJ1-5 TRBV7-9 ASSLDSSNQPQH
TRBJ2-4 TRBV20-1 SARLASGGRSQNIQY
TRBJ1-2 TRBV4-2 ASSLRGAITNYGYT
TRBJ1-2 TRBV7-9 ASSLREHRGAGYT